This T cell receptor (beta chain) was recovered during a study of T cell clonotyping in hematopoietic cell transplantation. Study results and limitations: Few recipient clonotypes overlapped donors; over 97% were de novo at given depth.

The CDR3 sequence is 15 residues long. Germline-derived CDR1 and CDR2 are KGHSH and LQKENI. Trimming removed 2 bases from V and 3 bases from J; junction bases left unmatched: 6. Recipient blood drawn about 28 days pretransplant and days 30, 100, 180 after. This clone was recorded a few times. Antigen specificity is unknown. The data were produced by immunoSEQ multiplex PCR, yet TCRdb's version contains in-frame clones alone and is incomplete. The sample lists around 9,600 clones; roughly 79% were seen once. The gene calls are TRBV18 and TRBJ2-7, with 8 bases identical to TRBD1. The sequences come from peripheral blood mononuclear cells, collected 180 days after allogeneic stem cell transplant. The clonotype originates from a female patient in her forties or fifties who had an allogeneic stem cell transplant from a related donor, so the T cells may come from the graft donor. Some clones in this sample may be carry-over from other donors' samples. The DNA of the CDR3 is TGTGCCAGCTCACCATCCGGGACAGGCCGCTACGAGCAGTACTTC. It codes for CASSPSGTGRYEQYF.